The clone carrying this TCR beta chain was seen ten or more times. Germline CDR1 reads SNHLY; CDR2 reads FYNNEI. This CDR3 is 14 amino acids long. V gave up 3 bases and J gave up 3 bases, with 11 bases separating them. The method was immunoSEQ multiplex PCR; TCRdb's version includes in-frame clones alone and lacks a portion of them. The sample has about 1 million clones, roughly 74% seen once. This entry is derived from a study of shared clonotypes between healthy human individuals. Sequenced sample: memory CD4+ T cells from PBMCs. Subset given: CD45RA-negative fraction. V usage is TRBV2 and J usage is TRBJ1-1; D is perhaps TRBD1 (6 bases). This sequence was found in a man aged 18 to 30 in good health. Some clones in this sample may be carry-over from other donors' samples. CDR3 coding DNA: TGTGCCAGCAGTGATTTGGGGGCGGACACTGAAGCTTTCTTT. Translated: CASSDLGADTEAFF.